Listed here are 2 T cell receptor beta chains from one sample, sequenced in a study of T cell responses to AZD1222 COVID-19 vaccine. TCRdb's table, derived via immunoSEQ multiplex PCR, lists solely in-frame clones and lacks some. The sample yields 120,000 to 150,000 clones, roughly nine tenths seen once. The sequenced sample was peripheral blood, obtained on day 0 of AZD1222 vaccination. These receptors came from an adult in good health.

This chain joins TRBV7-2 and TRBJ2-1, with 7 nucleotides matching TRBD2. V was clipped by 4 bases and J by 5 bases; unmatched bases: 11. Germline loops: CDR1 SGHTA, CDR2 FQGNSA. The CDR3 runs to 16 residues. CDR3 DNA: TGTGCCAGCAGCTGGGTGCTGGGGGGGGGAGACAATGAGCAGTTCTTC. It translates to CASSWVLGGGDNEQFF.

J is TRBJ2-1 and V is TRBV7-9; D is undetermined. CDR1 is SEHNR and CDR2 is FQNEAQ in the germline V gene (reference sequence). CDR3 length equals 16 residues. V dropped 2 bases and J dropped 2 bases, with 13 bases sitting between them. The CDR3 region is CASSLPPGEAYNEQFF. The CDR3 DNA reads as TGTGCCAGCAGCTTACCCCCCGGAGAAGCCTACAATGAGCAGTTCTTC.